The 10 T cell receptor beta chains reported below all come from one sample, sequenced in a study of blood T cell repertoires in COVID-19. Data came from immunoSEQ multiplex PCR; TCRdb stores just in-frame clones and leaves some out. The profile covers fewer than 400,000 clones, with 88% appearing a single time and around 4.6% taken by the ten largest. Sequences were obtained from PBMCs or T cells enriched from blood (not recorded which). Receptor source: a man aged 30 to 39 who had recovered from COVID-19.

This clone was seen a single time. The rearrangement joins TRBV5-1 to TRBJ2-3; 8 bases fit TRBD2. Per germline, CDR1 SGHRS and CDR2 YFSETQ. V dropped 2 bases and J dropped 4; count of bases not matched to a gene: 12. The CDR3 has 17 residues. CDR3 sequence (DNA): TGCGCCAGCAGCTTCTCTTGGGTAGCGGGGAACCCAGATACGCAGTATTTT. Protein: CASSFSWVAGNPDTQYF.

J is TRBJ2-3 and V is TRBV7-3; 9 bases map to TRBD2. The germline CDR1 and CDR2 sequences are SGHTA and FQGTGA. The CDR3 sequence is 15 residues long. V was clipped by 5 bases and J by 2 bases; unmatched bases: 5. In DNA form, the CDR3 reads TGTGCCAGCAGCCCCCGACTAGCGGCCACAGATACGCAGTATTTT. Translated: CASSPRLAATDTQYF. Full variable domain (missing parts from reference TRBV7-3 and TRBJ2-3): GAGVSQTPSNKVTEKGKYVELRCDPISGHTALYWYRQSLGQGPEFLIYFQGTGAADDSGLPNDRFFAVRPEGSVSTLKIQRTERGDSAVYLCASSPRLAATDTQYFGPGTRLTVL.

V gene TRBV18 combines with J gene TRBJ2-3, with 15 positions matching TRBD2. V lost 3 bases and J lost 1; bases outside the gene matches: 8. The CDR3 length is 19 residues. Germline CDR1 and CDR2: KGHSH and LQKENI. The CDR3 sequence is CASSPGLAGGNLGTDTQYF. The CDR3 bases are TGTGCCAGCTCACCGGGACTAGCGGGGGGAAATCTAGGCACAGATACGCAGTATTTT.

The V call is TRBV5-5, the J call TRBJ1-1; the D gene is possibly TRBD1 (5 bases). Trimming left V 0 bases short and J 7 bases short, with 16 bases between. Germline CDR1 SGHKS, CDR2 YYEKEE (reference sequence). The CDR3 runs to 15 residues. The CDR3 sequence: CASSLDLGRGSEAFF. The CDR3 DNA is TGTGCCAGCAGCTTGGACCTGGGACGGGGGAGTGAAGCTTTCTTT.

V and J are TRBV4-1 and TRBJ2-3, with 7 bases identical to TRBD1. After removal of 1 base from V and 6 bases from J, the junction contained 7 bases not matched to a gene. The V gene's germline CDR1 is MGHRA and CDR2 YSYEKL. CDR3 length: 15 residues. This CDR3 is CASSQAGQWRDTQYF. In DNA form, the CDR3 reads TGCGCCAGCAGCCAAGCGGGACAGTGGCGGGATACGCAGTATTTT.

V usage is TRBV11-2 and J usage is TRBJ2-3; 10 bases match TRBD2. V shed 5 bases and J 6 bases; nucleotides not matched to a gene: 8. Germline V CDR1 and CDR2: SGHAT, FQNNGV. This CDR3 has 15 residues. The CDR3 spells CASSRAGGRWDTQYF. The CDR3 region has the DNA TGTGCCAGCAGCCGAGCGGGGGGGCGTTGGGATACGCAGTATTTT.

V gene TRBV14 combines with J gene TRBJ2-2; TRBD1 agrees at 9 bases. The CDR3 contains 17 residues. The V and J ends lost 4 bases and 3 bases, in that order; junction bases with no gene match: 9. In germline, CDR1 is SGHDN, CDR2 FVKESK. CDR3 bases: TGTGCCAGCAGCCGGTTACAGGGGGCTCGGTACACCGGGGAGCTGTTTTTT. Amino acid sequence: CASSRLQGARYTGELFF. Combining the CDR3 with reference TRBV14 and TRBJ2-2 gives the whole variable domain EAGVTQFPSHSVIEKGQTVTLRCDPISGHDNLYWYRRVMGKEIKFLLHFVKESKQDESGMPNNRFLAERTGGTYSTLKVQPAELEDSGVYFCASSRLQGARYTGELFFGEGSRLTVL.

The chain uses TRBV19 and TRBJ2-3; 7 bases are a match to TRBD2. The CDR3 loop spans 14 amino acids. V shed 10 bases and J 0 bases; nucleotides not matched to a gene: 7. Germline CDR1 reads LNHDA; CDR2 reads SQIVND (reference sequence). The CDR3, as DNA: TGTGCCACCAGGGACTATCCTAGCACAGATACGCAGTATTTT. Translating gives CATRDYPSTDTQYF.

The chain has TRBV28 and TRBJ2-2, with TRBD1 identical over 8 bases. V shed 6 bases, J shed 4 bases, and the junction held 10 bases outside the gene matches. The CDR3 is 16 amino acids. Germline CDR1 is MDHEN and CDR2 is SYDVKM. CDR3 amino acids: CASRPRQGLGTGELFF. The CDR3 DNA reads as TGTGCCAGCAGGCCGCGACAGGGGTTGGGCACCGGGGAGCTGTTTTTT.

The V gene is TRBV12-3 or TRBV12-4, the J gene TRBJ2-7; D remains unclear. V shed 3 bases and J shed 5 bases, with 5 bases lying between them. This CDR3 has 11 residues. Written as DNA, the CDR3 is TGTGCCAGCAGTTTTCGGGACGAGCAGTACTTC. Encoded protein: CASSFRDEQYF.